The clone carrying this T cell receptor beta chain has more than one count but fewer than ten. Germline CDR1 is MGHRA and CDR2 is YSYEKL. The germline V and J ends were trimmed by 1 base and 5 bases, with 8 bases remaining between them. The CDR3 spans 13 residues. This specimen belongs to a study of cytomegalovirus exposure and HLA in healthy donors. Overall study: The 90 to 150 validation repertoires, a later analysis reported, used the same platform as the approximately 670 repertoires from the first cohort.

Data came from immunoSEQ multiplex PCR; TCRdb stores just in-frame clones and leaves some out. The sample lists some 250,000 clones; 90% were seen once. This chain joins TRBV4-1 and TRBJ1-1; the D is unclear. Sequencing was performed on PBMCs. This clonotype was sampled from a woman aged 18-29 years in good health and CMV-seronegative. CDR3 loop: CASSQGPVTEAFF. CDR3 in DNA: TGCGCCAGCAGCCAAGGGCCAGTGACTGAAGCTTTCTTT.